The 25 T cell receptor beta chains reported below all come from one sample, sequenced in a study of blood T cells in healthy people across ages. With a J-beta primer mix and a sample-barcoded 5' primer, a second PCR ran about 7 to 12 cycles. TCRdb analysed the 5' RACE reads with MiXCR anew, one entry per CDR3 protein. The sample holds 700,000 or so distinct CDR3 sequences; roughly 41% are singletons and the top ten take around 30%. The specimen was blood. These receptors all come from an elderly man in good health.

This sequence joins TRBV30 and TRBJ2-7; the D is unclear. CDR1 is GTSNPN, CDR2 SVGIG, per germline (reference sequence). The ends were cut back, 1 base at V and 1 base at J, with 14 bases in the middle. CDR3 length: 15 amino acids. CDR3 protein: CAWSERDRSSYEQYF. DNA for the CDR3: TGTGCCTGGAGTGAAAGGGATCGCTCGTCCTACGAGCAGTACTTC. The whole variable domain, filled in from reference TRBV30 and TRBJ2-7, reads SQTIHQWPATLVQPVGSPLSLECTVEGTSNPNLYWYRQAAGRGLQLLFYSVGIGQISSEVPQNLSASRPQDRQFILSSKKLLLSDSGFYLCAWSERDRSSYEQYFGPGTRLTVT.

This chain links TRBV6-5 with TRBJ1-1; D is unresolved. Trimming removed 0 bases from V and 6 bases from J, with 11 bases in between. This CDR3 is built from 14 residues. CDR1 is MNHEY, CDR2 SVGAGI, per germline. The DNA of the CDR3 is TGTGCCAGCAGTTACTCCGGAGGTATAGCTGAAGCTTTCTTT. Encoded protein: CASSYSGGIAEAFF.

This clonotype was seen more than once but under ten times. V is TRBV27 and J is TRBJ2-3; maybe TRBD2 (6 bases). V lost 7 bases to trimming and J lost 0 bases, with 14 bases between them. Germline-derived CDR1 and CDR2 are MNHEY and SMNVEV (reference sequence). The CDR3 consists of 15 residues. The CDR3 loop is CASKLWDSSTDTQYF. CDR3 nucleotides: TGTGCCAGCAAGCTCTGGGACTCTAGCACAGATACGCAGTATTTT.

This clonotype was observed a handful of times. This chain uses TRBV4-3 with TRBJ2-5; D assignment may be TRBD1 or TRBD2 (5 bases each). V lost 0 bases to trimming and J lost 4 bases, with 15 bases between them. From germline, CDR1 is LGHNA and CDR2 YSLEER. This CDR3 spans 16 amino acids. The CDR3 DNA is TGCGCCAGCAGCCAAGACGTCGGGGCGCGGACAGAGACCCAGTACTTC. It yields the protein CASSQDVGARTETQYF.

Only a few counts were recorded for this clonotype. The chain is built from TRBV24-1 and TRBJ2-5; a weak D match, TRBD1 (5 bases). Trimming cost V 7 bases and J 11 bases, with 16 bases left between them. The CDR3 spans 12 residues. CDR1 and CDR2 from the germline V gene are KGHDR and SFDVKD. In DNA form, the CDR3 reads TGTGCCACCAGGGACACAACCGGAGAGCAGTACTTC. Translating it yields CATRDTTGEQYF.

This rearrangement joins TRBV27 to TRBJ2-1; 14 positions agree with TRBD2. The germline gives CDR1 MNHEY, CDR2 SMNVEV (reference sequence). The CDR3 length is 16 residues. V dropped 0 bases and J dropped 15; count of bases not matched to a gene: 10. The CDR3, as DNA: TGTGCCAGCAGTTTATCTCTGGGGACTAGCGGGAGCGGAAGGTTCTTC. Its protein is CASSLSLGTSGSGRFF.

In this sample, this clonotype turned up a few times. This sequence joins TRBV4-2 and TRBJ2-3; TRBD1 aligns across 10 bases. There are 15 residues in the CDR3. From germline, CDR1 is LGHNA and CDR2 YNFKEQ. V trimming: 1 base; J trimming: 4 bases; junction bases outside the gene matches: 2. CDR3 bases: TGTGCCAGCAGCCAAGGGGACAGGGGACCAGATACGCAGTATTTT. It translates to CASSQGDRGPDTQYF.

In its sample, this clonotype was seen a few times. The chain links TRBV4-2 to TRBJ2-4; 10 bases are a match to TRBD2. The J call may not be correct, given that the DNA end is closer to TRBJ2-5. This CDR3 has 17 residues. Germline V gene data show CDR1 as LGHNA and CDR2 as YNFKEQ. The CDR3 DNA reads TGTGCCAGCAGCCAAGAAGATCGAGCGGGAGGGTCCCAGACCCAGTACTTC. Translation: CASSQEDRAGGSQTQYF.

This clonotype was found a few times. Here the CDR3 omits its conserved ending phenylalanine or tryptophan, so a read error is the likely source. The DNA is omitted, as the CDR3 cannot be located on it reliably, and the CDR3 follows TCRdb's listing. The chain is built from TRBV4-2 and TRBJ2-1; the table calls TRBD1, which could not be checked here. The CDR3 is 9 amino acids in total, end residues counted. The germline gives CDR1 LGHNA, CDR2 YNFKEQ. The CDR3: CASSQGGGV.

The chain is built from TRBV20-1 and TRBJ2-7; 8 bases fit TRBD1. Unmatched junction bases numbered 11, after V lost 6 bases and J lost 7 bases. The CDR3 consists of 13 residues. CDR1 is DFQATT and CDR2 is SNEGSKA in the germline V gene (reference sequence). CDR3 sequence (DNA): TGCAGTGCCTCAGGACAGGGCATGGGAGAGCAGTACTTC. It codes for CSASGQGMGEQYF.

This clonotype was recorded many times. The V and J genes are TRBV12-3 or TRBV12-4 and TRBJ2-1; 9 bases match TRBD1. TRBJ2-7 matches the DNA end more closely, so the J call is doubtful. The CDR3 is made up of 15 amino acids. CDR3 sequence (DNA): TGTGCCAGCAGTTTACGACAGGGGGGAAACAATGAGCAGTACTTC. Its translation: CASSLRQGGNNEQYF.

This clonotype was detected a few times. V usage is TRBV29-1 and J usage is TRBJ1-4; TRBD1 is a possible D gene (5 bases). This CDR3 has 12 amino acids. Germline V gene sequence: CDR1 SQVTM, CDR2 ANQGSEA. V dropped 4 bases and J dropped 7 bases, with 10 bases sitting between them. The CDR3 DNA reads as TGCAGCGTTGGGCAGGGAACTGAAAAACTGTTTTTT. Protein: CSVGQGTEKLFF.

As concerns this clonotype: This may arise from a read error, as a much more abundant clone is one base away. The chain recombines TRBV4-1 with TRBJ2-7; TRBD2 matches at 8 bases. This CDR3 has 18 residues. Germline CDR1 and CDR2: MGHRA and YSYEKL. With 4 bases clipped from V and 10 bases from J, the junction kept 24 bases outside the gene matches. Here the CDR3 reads CASSLRWAGGLYQEAQYF. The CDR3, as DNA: TGCGCCAGCAGCCTGCGTTGGGCGGGGGGCTTGTACCAAGAGGCCCAGTACTTC.

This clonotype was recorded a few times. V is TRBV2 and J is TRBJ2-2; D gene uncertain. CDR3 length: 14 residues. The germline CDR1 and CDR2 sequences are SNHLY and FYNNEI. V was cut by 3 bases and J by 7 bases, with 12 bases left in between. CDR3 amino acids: CASSDGLLGGELFF. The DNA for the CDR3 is TGTGCCAGCAGTGACGGCTTGCTGGGCGGGGAGCTGTTTTTT. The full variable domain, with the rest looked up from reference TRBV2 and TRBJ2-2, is EPEVTQTPSHQVTQMGQEVILRCVPISNHLYFYWYRQILGQKVEFLVSFYNNEISEKSEIFDDQFSVERPDGSNFTLKIRSTKLEDSAMYFCASSDGLLGGELFFGEGSRLTVL.

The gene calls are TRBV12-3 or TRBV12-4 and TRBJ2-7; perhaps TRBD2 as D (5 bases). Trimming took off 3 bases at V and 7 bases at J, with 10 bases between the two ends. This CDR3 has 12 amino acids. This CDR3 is CASSFSRGEQYF. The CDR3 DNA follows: TGTGCCAGCAGTTTCTCCCGGGGTGAGCAGTACTTC.

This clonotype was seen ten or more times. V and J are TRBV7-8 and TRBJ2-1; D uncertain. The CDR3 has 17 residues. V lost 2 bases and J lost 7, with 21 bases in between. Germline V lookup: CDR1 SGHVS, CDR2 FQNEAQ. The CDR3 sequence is CASSLRDPYYPTNEQFF. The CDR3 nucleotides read TGTGCCAGCAGCTTAAGAGACCCCTACTACCCTACTAATGAGCAGTTCTTC.

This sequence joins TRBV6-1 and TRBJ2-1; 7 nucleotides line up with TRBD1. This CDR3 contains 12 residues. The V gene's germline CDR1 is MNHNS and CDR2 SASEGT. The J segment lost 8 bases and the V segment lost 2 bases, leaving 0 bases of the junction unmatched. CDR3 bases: TGTGCCAGCAGTGAACAGGGGGATGAGCAGTTCTTC. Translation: CASSEQGDEQFF.

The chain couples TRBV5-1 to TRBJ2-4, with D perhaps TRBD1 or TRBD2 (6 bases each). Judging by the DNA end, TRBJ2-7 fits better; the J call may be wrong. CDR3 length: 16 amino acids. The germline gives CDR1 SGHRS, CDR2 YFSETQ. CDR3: CASSLVGGKGSYEQYF. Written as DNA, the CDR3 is TGCGCCAGCAGCTTGGTGGGGGGCAAGGGCTCCTACGAGCAGTACTTC.

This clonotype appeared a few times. The CDR3 is CASSHNLAGGGLNEQFF. CDR3 DNA: TGCGCCAGCAGCCATAACTTAGCGGGAGGGGGTCTCAATGAGCAGTTCTTC. The chain uses TRBV4-3 and TRBJ2-1; 11 bases match TRBD2. With 3 bases clipped from V and 6 bases from J, the junction kept 10 bases outside the gene matches. The CDR3 is made up of 17 amino acids. Germline V gives CDR1 LGHNA, CDR2 YSLEER.

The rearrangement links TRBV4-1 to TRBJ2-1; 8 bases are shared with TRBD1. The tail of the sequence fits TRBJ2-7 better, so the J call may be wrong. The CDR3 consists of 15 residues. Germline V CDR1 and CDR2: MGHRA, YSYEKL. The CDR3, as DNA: TGCGCCAGCAGCCAATCCTCGACAGGGGACTACGAGCAGTACTTC. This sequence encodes CASSQSSTGDYEQYF.

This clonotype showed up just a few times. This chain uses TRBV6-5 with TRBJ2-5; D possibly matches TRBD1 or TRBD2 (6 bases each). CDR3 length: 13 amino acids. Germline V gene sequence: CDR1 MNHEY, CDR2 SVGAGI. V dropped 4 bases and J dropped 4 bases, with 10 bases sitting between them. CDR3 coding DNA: TGTGCCAGCAGTTCATCGGGGGCAGAGACCCAGTACTTC. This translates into CASSSSGAETQYF.

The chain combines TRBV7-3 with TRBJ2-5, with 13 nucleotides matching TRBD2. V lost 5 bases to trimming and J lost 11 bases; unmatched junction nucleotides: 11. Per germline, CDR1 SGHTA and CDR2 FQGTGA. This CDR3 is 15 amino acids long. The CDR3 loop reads CASSRTSGRGNEQYF. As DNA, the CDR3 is TGTGCCAGCAGCCGGACTAGCGGGAGAGGCAATGAGCAGTACTTC.

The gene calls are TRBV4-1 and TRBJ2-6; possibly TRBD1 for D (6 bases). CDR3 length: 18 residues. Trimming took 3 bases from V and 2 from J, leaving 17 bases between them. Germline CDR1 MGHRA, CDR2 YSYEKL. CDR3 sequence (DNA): TGCGCCAGCAGCCACTTTACCCAGGGGCCGGCTGGGGCCAACGTCCTGACTTTC. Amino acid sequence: CASSHFTQGPAGANVLTF.

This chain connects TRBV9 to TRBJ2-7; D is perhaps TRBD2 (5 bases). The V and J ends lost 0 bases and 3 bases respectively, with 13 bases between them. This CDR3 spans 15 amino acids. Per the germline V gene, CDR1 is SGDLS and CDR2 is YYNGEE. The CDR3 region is CASSVEAGQRYEQYF. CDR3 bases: TGTGCCAGCAGCGTAGAGGCGGGTCAGCGCTACGAGCAGTACTTC.

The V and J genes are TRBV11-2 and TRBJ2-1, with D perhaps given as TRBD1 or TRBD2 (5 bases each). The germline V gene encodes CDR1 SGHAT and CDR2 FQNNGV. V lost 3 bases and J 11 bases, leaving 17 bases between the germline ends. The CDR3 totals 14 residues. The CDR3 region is CASSFFRAGNKQFF. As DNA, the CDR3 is TGTGCCAGCAGCTTTTTCAGGGCGGGTAATAAGCAGTTCTTC. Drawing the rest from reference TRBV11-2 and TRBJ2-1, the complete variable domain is EAGVAQSPRYKIIEKRQSVAFWCNPISGHATLYWYQQILGQGPKLLIQFQNNGVVDDSQLPKDRFSAERLKGVDSTLKIQPAKLEDSAVYLCASSFFRAGNKQFFGPGTRLTVL.